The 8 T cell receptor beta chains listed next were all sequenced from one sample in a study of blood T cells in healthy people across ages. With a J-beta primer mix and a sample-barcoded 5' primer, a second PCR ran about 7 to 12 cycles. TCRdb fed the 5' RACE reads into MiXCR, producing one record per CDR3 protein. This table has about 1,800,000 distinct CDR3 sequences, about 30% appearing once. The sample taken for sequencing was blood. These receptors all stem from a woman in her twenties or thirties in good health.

CDR3 sequence reads: CASSLVGSLVNEKLFF. In nucleotides, the CDR3 is TGTGCCAGCAGCTTAGTGGGCAGCTTGGTTAACGAAAAACTGTTTTTT. This chain connects TRBV7-9 to TRBJ1-4; D unclear. The CDR3 loop spans 16 amino acids. Germline V gene lookup returns CDR1 SEHNR and CDR2 FQNEAQ (reference sequence). V lost 1 base to trimming and J lost 8 bases, with 17 bases between them. Variable domain in full (rest from reference TRBV7-9 and TRBJ1-4): DTGVSQNPRHKITKRGQNVTFRCDPISEHNRLYWYRQTLGQGPEFLTYFQNEAQLEKSRLLSDRFSAERPKGSFSTLEIQRTEQGDSAMYLCASSLVGSLVNEKLFFGSGTQLSVL.

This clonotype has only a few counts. The CDR3 DNA sequence: TGTGCCAGCAGCCAAGATTTTCGAACGCGGGAAACGCAGTACTTC. This encodes CASSQDFRTRETQYF. This chain joins TRBV14 and TRBJ2-7; tentative D call: TRBD2 (6 bases). Germline CDR1 and CDR2: SGHDN and FVKESK. The CDR3 runs to 15 residues. V was clipped by 0 bases and J by 9 bases, with 18 bases between them.

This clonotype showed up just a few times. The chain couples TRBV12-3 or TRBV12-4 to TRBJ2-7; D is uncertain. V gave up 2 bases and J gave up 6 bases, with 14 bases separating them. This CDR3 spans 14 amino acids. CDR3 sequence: CASSLRLGYSEQYF. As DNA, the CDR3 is TGTGCCAGCAGTTTACGACTTGGGTATTCCGAGCAGTACTTC.

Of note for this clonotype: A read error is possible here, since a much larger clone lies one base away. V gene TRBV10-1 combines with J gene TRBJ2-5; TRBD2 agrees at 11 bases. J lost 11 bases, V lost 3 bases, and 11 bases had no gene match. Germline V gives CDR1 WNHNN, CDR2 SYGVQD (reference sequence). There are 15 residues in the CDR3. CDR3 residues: CASSDGTSGPYGQYF. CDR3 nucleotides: TGCGCCAGCAGTGACGGGACTAGCGGACCCTACGGGCAGTACTTC.

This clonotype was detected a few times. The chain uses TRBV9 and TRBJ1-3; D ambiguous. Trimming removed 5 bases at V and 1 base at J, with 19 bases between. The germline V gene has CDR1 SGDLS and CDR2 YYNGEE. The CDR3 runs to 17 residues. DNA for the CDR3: TGTGCCAGCAGTAGTTTTTTGACGGACGAATCTGGAAACACCATATATTTT. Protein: CASSSFLTDESGNTIYF.

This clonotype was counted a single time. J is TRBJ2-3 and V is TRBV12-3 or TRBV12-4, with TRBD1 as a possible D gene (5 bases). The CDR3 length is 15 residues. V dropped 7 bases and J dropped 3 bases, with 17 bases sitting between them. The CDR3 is CASTAARQRTDTQYF. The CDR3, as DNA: TGTGCCAGCACCGCGGCGAGACAGCGAACAGATACGCAGTATTTT.

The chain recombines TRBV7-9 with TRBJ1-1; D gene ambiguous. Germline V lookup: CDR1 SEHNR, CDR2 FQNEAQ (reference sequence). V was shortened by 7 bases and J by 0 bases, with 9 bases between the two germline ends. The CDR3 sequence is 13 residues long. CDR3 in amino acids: CASNPQVNTEAFF. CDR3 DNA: TGTGCCAGCAACCCTCAGGTGAACACTGAAGCTTTCTTT.

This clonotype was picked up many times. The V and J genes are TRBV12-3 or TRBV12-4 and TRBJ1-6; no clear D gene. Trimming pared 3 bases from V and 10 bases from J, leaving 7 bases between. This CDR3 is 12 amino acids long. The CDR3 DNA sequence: TGTGCCAGCAGTTTCGTCGGCTCACCCCTCCACTTT. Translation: CASSFVGSPLHF.